The 18 T cell receptor beta chains below all came from one sample that was sequenced in a study of cytomegalovirus exposure and HLA in healthy donors. The PCR made use of 60 Vbeta and 13 Jbeta primers. Clones were read by immunoSEQ multiplex PCR, and TCRdb kept only the in-frame ones, dropping some. Here the sample spans fewer than 110,000 clones, roughly 77% being singletons. Specimen: PBMCs. These receptors all come from a young woman in good health and CMV-seropositive.

This rearrangement joins TRBV5-4 to TRBJ1-2; a weak D match, TRBD1 (5 bases). Germline lookup yields CDR1 SGHNT and CDR2 YYREEE (reference sequence). The CDR3 is 14 amino acids. The germline V and J ends were trimmed by 5 bases and 2 bases, with 13 bases remaining between them. The CDR3 region is CASRVARGNYGYTF. The CDR3 DNA is TGTGCCAGCAGAGTCGCGCGGGGGAACTATGGCTACACCTTC.

J is TRBJ2-4 and V is TRBV18, with 9 bases aligning to TRBD1. This CDR3 spans 13 amino acids. Germline assignment: CDR1 KGHSH and CDR2 LQKENI. Trimming took 4 bases from V and 6 from J; bases not matched to a gene: 1. The CDR3 region is CASSQDRGNIQYF. Here the CDR3 DNA reads TGTGCCAGCTCACAGGACAGGGGAAACATTCAGTACTTC.

This chain links TRBV25-1 with TRBJ2-1, with 7 bases lining up with TRBD1. This CDR3 region has 13 residues. Per germline, CDR1 MGHDK and CDR2 SYGVNS. The trim removed 9 bases at V and 6 bases at J, leaving 8 bases unmatched. In nucleotides, the CDR3 is TGTGCCAGTAACAGGGGACCGGGCAATGAGCAGTTCTTC. Amino acids: CASNRGPGNEQFF.

This clone was recorded once. The V and J genes are TRBV7-9 and TRBJ2-2, with D unclear. V lost 8 bases, J lost 6 bases, and 4 bases lay in between. The CDR3 is 10 amino acids. Germline V gene lookup returns CDR1 SEHNR and CDR2 FQNEAQ (reference sequence). CDR3 DNA: TGTGCCAGCGGCCCCGGGGAGCTGTTTTTT. It encodes CASGPGELFF. Together with reference TRBV7-9 and TRBJ2-2, the CDR3 gives the full variable domain: DTGVSQNPRHKITKRGQNVTFRCDPISEHNRLYWYRQTLGQGPEFLTYFQNEAQLEKSRLLSDRFSAERPKGSFSTLEIQRTEQGDSAMYLCASGPGELFFGEGSRLTVL.

The V call is TRBV15, the J call TRBJ2-1, with TRBD2 matching 13 bases. This CDR3 contains 18 residues. The germline gives CDR1 LNHNV, CDR2 YYDKDF (reference sequence). Trimming at V came to 4 bases and at J to 2 bases, leaving 8 bases not matched to a gene. The CDR3 DNA is TGTGCCACCAGCACCCCGACTAGCGGGGGGCGGCCCTACAATGAGCAGTTCTTC. Translation: CATSTPTSGGRPYNEQFF.

This clone was seen just once. This chain uses TRBV4-1 with TRBJ1-5, with TRBD1 identical over 7 bases. The trim removed 2 bases at V and 1 base at J, leaving 8 bases unmatched. Germline-derived CDR1 and CDR2 are MGHRA and YSYEKL. The CDR3 has 17 residues. CDR3 residues: CASSQTKTGPSNQPQHF. CDR3 in DNA: TGCGCCAGCAGCCAAACCAAGACAGGGCCCAGCAATCAGCCCCAGCATTTT.

V gene TRBV5-6 combines with J gene TRBJ1-4; a possible D gene is TRBD1 (5 bases). This CDR3 is built from 15 residues. Trimming cost V 4 bases and J 2 bases, with 12 bases left between them. Germline CDR1 SGHDT, CDR2 YYEEEE. The CDR3 spells CASSMVGLTNEKLFF. The CDR3, as DNA: TGTGCCAGCAGCATGGTGGGGCTCACTAATGAAAAACTGTTTTTT. Looking up the rest from reference TRBV5-6 and TRBJ1-4 gives the full variable domain: DAGVTQSPTHLIKTRGQQVTLRCSPKSGHDTVSWYQQALGQGPQFIFQYYEEEERQRGNFPDRFSGHQFPNYSSELNVNALLLGDSALYLCASSMVGLTNEKLFFGSGTQLSVL.

The V and J genes are TRBV5-6 and TRBJ1-2; D uncertain. Deletions cut 2 bases from V and 7 bases from J, with 12 bases between. Germline assignment: CDR1 SGHDT and CDR2 YYEEEE. The CDR3 length is 13 residues. For the CDR3, the DNA is TGTGCCAGCAGCTTAGGAGCGACCTGTGGCTACACCTTC. Encoded protein: CASSLGATCGYTF.

The chain has TRBV18 and TRBJ2-7; 12 bases align to TRBD2. The CDR3 extends over 17 amino acids. Germline trimming cut 3 bases from V and 5 bases from J; bases unmatched to any gene: 11. Germline V gives CDR1 KGHSH, CDR2 LQKENI. CDR3 bases: TGTGCCAGCTCACCTGAGGGACTAGCGGGTTTCAATGACGAGCAGTACTTC. This translates into CASSPEGLAGFNDEQYF.

The rearrangement links TRBV28 to TRBJ2-1, with a possible D match to TRBD1 (6 bases). The CDR3 spans 16 residues. Germline V gene lookup returns CDR1 MDHEN and CDR2 SYDVKM. Trimming took off 2 bases at V and 6 bases at J, with 17 bases between the two ends. CDR3 region: CASSLQGQGWANEQFF. In DNA form, the CDR3 reads TGTGCCAGCAGTTTACAGGGGCAGGGGTGGGCCAATGAGCAGTTCTTC.

The chain employs TRBV25-1 and TRBJ2-1; D perhaps matches TRBD1 (5 bases). The CDR3 consists of 11 residues. The germline CDR1 and CDR2 sequences are MGHDK and SYGVNS. Trimming cost V 6 bases and J 8 bases, with 8 bases left between them. The CDR3 DNA reads as TGTGCCAGCAGCCAAGGGGATGAGCAGTTCTTC. Translating gives CASSQGDEQFF.

The chain carries TRBV6-5 and TRBJ2-2, with D hard to call. Trimming removed 5 bases from V and 8 bases from J, with 9 bases in between. Germline CDR1 MNHEY, CDR2 SVGAGI. The CDR3 covers 12 residues. CDR3 DNA sequence: TGTGCCAGCAGTAGCGACTTGGGGGAGCTGTTTTTT. This codes for CASSSDLGELFF.

The CDR3 here is CASSYDRGSNQPQHF. CDR3 in DNA: TGTGCCAGCAGCTACGACAGAGGTAGCAATCAGCCCCAGCATTTT. The chain is built from TRBV5-6 and TRBJ1-5; D perhaps matches TRBD1 (5 bases). The V gene lost 3 bases and the J gene lost 0 bases, with 10 bases spanning the gap. The germline gives CDR1 SGHDT, CDR2 YYEEEE. The CDR3 extends over 15 amino acids.

This clone occurred once. The chain joins TRBV4-2 to TRBJ2-7; D might be TRBD2 (6 bases). Trimming took off 4 bases at V and 4 bases at J, with 8 bases between the two ends. Germline values: CDR1 LGHNA, CDR2 YNFKEQ. This CDR3 region has 12 residues. CDR3 protein: CASSPEGYEQYF. CDR3 DNA: TGTGCCAGCAGCCCGGAGGGGTACGAGCAGTACTTC.

V is TRBV5-4 and J is TRBJ2-3, with 15 bases fitting TRBD2. Germline V gives CDR1 SGHNT, CDR2 YYREEE (reference sequence). The CDR3 is 17 amino acids. V shed 4 bases and J 6 bases; nucleotides not matched to a gene: 9. The CDR3 DNA reads as TGTGCCAGCAGCGGCGGACTAGCGGGAGGGCCTGTCGATACGCAGTATTTT. This sequence encodes CASSGGLAGGPVDTQYF.

The V and J genes are TRBV5-4 and TRBJ2-1; 8 nucleotides line up with TRBD2. The CDR3 sequence is 14 residues long. V shed 4 bases and J 4 bases; nucleotides not matched to a gene: 4. Germline CDR1 and CDR2: SGHNT and YYREEE (reference sequence). In DNA form, the CDR3 reads TGTGCCAGCAGCCGGGGACTAGAATACAATGAGCAGTTCTTC. Its translation is CASSRGLEYNEQFF.

This clone has a single count. V gene TRBV27 combines with J gene TRBJ2-7, with 8 bases that match TRBD1. Looked up from germline, CDR1 is MNHEY and CDR2 is SMNVEV (reference sequence). Germline trimming cut 8 bases from V and 7 bases from J; bases unmatched to any gene: 7. CDR3 length: 12 amino acids. CDR3 DNA sequence: TGTGCCAGCGGACAGGGTTTTCTAGAGCAGTACTTC. Residues: CASGQGFLEQYF.

The chain is built from TRBV5-1 and TRBJ2-2, with TRBD2 matching 7 bases. CDR1 is SGHRS, CDR2 YFSETQ, per germline. CDR3 length: 16 amino acids. With 4 bases clipped from V and 10 bases from J, the junction kept 16 bases outside the gene matches. As DNA, the CDR3 is TGCGCCAGCAGCACCGGCGCAGGTGGCGGGAGTTTGGAGCTGTTTTTT. Translated: CASSTGAGGGSLELFF.